The present entry profiles one T cell receptor beta chain with its context. Its target antigen remains unknown. Base qualities were left out, and no much larger clone turns up one base away. The data stem from a study of blood T cell repertoires in COVID-19 (dated by TCRdb to about 2020). Regarding the research as a whole: The collaborator samples originated in the United States, Italy and Spain and spanned the acute and convalescent phases of COVID-19. Deeply sampled blood TCRbeta repertoires from subjects exposed to, actively infected with, or recovered from COVID-19 were included in the dataset. The prospective study material was composed of cDNA or gDNA derived from T cells, B-cell-depleted T cells, or PBMCs. Samples came from the ongoing ImmuneRACE study (first 160 participants) plus 1,254 subjects from 6 global collaborators. Where available, HLA class I and class II types were obtained from metadata supplied by the sample provider rather than from assay-based typing. The repertoires were released in a freely available public database meant as a resource for research on the immune response to SARS-CoV-2. Sample metadata almost always included a de-identified subject ID, COVID-19 status, age in years and sex.

Overall results and qualifications from the work: How much clinical and demographic metadata was included differed by source and by participant, and the metadata was provided uncurated.

V is clipped by 6 bases and J by 0 bases, and the sequence between their germline boundaries is 6 bases long. The CDR3 has 14 amino acids, counting the end cysteine and phenylalanine. CDR3 DNA only is kept here, 42 bases in frame from base 1. CDR1 and CDR2 were assigned from the germline V gene (reference sequence) as LNHDA and SQIVND. The immunoSEQ Assay, a bias-controlled multiplex PCR, was used to amplify TCRbeta CDR3 regions from genomic DNA. In the authors' own workflow: The number of nucleated cells in each sample was estimated by amplification of reference gene primers within the assay. To quantify the absolute abundance of each unique TCRbeta CDR3 rearrangement, sequence reads were collapsed and filtered. For each sample, productive Simpson clonality was calculated by taking the square root of Simpson's diversity index across productive rearrangements. TCRdb took over this immuneACCESS table, retaining in-frame rearrangements with V and J assigned. Such tables are incomplete; in checked studies, under half of the missing clones stem from an unresolved V gene, and the remainder is unexplained. The V and J calls and clone size come from that table; D and trimming were worked out from the DNA. This sample gives some 90,000 clones in total; around 90% of them show up just once. Over 3.5% of the sample comes from the top ten.

Each collaborating institution followed its own protocols to collect whole blood in K2EDTA tubes. For TCRbeta analysis, collaborators shipped samples in one of three forms: frozen whole blood, isolated PBMCs, or DNA extracted from either of those sample types. The TCR was taken from a woman aged 50 to 60 in a cohort sampled during active COVID-19. Sample: peripheral blood. Recombination linked TRBV19 to TRBJ2-6; a tentative D call is TRBD2 (5 bases match). The sequence in DNA is TGTGCCAGTAGCGGACTCTCTGGGGCCAACGTCCTGACTTTC. It is translated as CASSGLSGANVLTF.